This T cell receptor (beta chain) was profiled in a study of technical replicates of blood from a handful of donors. This CDR3 has 13 amino acids. V lost 5 bases and J lost 2, with 9 bases in between. CDR1 is LNHDA and CDR2 is SQIVND in the germline V gene (reference sequence). Some clones are missing from TCRdb's copy, which holds only in-frame ones; the method was immunoSEQ multiplex PCR. Among 60,000 to 95,000 clones, 90% to 95% were seen once, and the ten largest hold under 0.4%. This TCR came from a human donor in good health. Some clones in this sample may be carry-over from other donors' samples. Sequences were obtained from T cells isolated from PBMCs. The chain recombines TRBV19 with TRBJ2-5; no definite D call. DNA of the CDR3: TGTGCCAGTAGTGGTCCAGGTCAAGAGACCCAGTACTTC. The encoded protein is CASSGPGQETQYF. The full variable domain, completed using reference TRBV19 and TRBJ2-5, is DGGITQSPKYLFRKEGQNVTLSCEQNLNHDAMYWYRQDPGQGLRLIYYSQIVNDFQKGDIAEGYSVSREKKESFPLTVTSAQKNPTAFYLCASSGPGQETQYFGPGTRLLVL.